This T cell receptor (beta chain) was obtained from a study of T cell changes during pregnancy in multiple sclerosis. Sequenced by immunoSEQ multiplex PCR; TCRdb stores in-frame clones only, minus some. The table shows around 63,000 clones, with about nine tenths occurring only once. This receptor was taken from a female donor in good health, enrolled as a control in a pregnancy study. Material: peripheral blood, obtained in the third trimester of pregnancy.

In nucleotides, the CDR3 is TGTGCCAGCAGCTTGATTGGATTTGGGACAGGGGGTAAAAACGAGCAGTACTTC. Its protein is CASSLIGFGTGGKNEQYF. The J gene is TRBJ2-7, the V gene TRBV5-6; 11 bases agree with TRBD1. CDR1 and CDR2 from the germline V gene are SGHDT and YYEEEE. The CDR3 is 18 amino acids. Unmatched junction bases numbered 14, after V lost 1 base and J lost 5 bases.